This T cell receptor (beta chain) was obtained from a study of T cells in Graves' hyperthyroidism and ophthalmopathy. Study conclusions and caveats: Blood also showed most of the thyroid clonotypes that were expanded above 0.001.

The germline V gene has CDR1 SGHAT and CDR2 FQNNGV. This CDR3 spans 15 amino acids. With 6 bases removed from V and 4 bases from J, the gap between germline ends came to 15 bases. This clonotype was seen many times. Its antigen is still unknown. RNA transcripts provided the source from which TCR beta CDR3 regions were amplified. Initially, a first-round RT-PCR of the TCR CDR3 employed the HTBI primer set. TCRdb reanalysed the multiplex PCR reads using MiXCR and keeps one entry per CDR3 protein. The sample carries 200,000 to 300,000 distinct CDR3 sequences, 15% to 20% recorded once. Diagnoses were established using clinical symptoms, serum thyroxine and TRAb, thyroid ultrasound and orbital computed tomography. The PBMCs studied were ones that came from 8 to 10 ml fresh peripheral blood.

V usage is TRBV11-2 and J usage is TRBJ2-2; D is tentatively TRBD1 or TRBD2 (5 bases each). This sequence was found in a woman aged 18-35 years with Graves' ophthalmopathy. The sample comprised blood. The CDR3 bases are TGTGCCAGCAGACAGGTCAAGGGGAGCACCGGGGAGCTGTTTTTT. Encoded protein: CASRQVKGSTGELFF.